Following are 5 T cell receptor beta chains from one sample sequenced in a study of blood T cell repertoires in COVID-19. The data were produced by immunoSEQ multiplex PCR, yet TCRdb's version contains in-frame clones alone and is incomplete. The sample shows 84,000 or so clones, about 82% of them seen only once. The specimen was peripheral blood. The receptor set was obtained from a woman of 80 years or more with acute or convalescent COVID-19.

The chain carries TRBV5-1 and TRBJ2-2; D is unresolved. Germline assignment: CDR1 SGHRS and CDR2 YFSETQ. The CDR3 consists of 13 residues. The V end was cut by 0 bases, the J end by 7 bases, with 7 bases between. CDR3 DNA: TGCGCCAGCAGCTTGGTGCCTAACGGGGAGCTGTTTTTT. Translation gives CASSLVPNGELFF. Looking up the rest from reference TRBV5-1 and TRBJ2-2 gives the full variable domain: KAGVTQTPRYLIKTRGQQVTLSCSPISGHRSVSWYQQTPGQGLQFLFEYFSETQRNKGNFPGRFSGRQFSNSRSEMNVSTLELGDSALYLCASSLVPNGELFFGEGSRLTVL.

This clone was counted once. The chain uses TRBV29-1 and TRBJ2-7; D not certain. Looked up from germline, CDR1 is SQVTM and CDR2 is ANQGSEA. The CDR3 loop spans 11 amino acids. Trimming took off 4 bases at V and 5 bases at J, with 9 bases between the two ends. CDR3 DNA: TGCAGCGTTGTTCGGGTGAACGAGCAGTACTTC. As protein: CSVVRVNEQYF.

CDR3 coding DNA: TGTGCCAGCAGCTTAGCTCAGGGGCGCTCCTACAATGAGCAGTTCTTC. Its translation: CASSLAQGRSYNEQFF. The V gene is TRBV7-2, the J gene TRBJ2-1; weak D call: TRBD1 (6 bases). The V gene's germline CDR1 is SGHTA and CDR2 FQGNSA. CDR3 length equals 16 residues. The V end lost 0 bases, the J end lost 0 bases, and 9 bases lay between the germline ends.

The J gene is TRBJ1-1, the V gene TRBV6-4; D not resolved. This CDR3 contains 13 residues. Germline-derived CDR1 and CDR2 are MRHNA and SNTAGT. V was pared by 0 bases and J by 11 bases, with 13 bases between. In DNA, the CDR3 is TGTGCCAGCAGTGACTCGATTCAGACTAGGGCTTTCTTT. This translates into CASSDSIQTRAFF.

In the case of this clone: In the same sample, other DNA sequences code for this CDR3. This chain links TRBV20-1 with TRBJ2-7, with D perhaps matching TRBD2 (6 bases). The V end lost 6 bases, the J end lost 5 bases, and 11 bases lay between the germline ends. The germline gives CDR1 DFQATT, CDR2 SNEGSKA (reference sequence). This CDR3 is built from 11 residues. The CDR3, as DNA: TGCAGTGCGCAAACGGGGGACGAGCAGTACTTC. It is translated as CSAQTGDEQYF.